This TCR beta chain comes out of a study of cytomegalovirus exposure and HLA in healthy donors (dated by TCRdb to 2017 to 2019). Background on the whole study: An earlier analysis of several hundred of the donors reported 276 Gb of sequence data and around 120 million unique TCR beta sequences obtained from about 179 million T cells. Of the approximately 400 genotyped donors, over 70% fell in the genetic ancestry cluster associated with self-reported Caucasian donors. A later genetic analysis used genome-wide SNP genotypes for about 65% of the 666 donors, treating that subset as a discovery cohort. HLA typing included class I and class II loci at four-digit resolution. The aim of the study was to test whether cataloging public T cell receptors could identify signatures of past pathogen exposure. Among about 360 genotyped donors of the cohort, an average of about 240,000 unique TCR beta nucleotide sequences were sequenced per donor, around 20% of them non-productive. An earlier analysis of more than 450 of the donors used high-throughput TCR beta sequencing to judge whether each TCR beta V gene segment behaved as functional or pseudogenic. A later analysis re-examined previously published TCR beta repertoires from more than 600 donors and added high-resolution HLA genotyping to investigate patterns of TCR occurrence. Rather than using new phenotypic data, the later analysis identified candidate immune exposures from TCR beta sequences and from how often those sequences occurred across donors. Besides the first cohort of 666 subjects, a separate validation cohort made up of 120 or so different subjects was used. All discovery cohort repertoires had been generated using a single sequencing platform. An early release covering over 500 HLA-typed donors comprised approximately 300 gigabases of sequencing data and roughly 86 million unique TCR sequences. The study profiled the T cell repertoires of hundreds of subjects by immunosequencing and related them to cytomegalovirus serostatus. Because of strong linkage in the cohort, four to six DR-DQ haplotypes were treated as single units for association and clustering. The study combined high-throughput TCR immunosequencing, statistical association of individual TCRs with disease status, and machine learning to predict cytomegalovirus infection status. Typing coverage differed by locus: A, B, C, DRB1 and DQB1 were typed in about 629-630 donors, DQA1 in 500 to 550, DPA1 in around 580, and DPB1 in 450 to 490. Donor age, sex, ethnicity and CMV serostatus were collected together with the repertoire data. What the study reported, not specific to this receptor: Correlated functional status among segregating V segments might be attributable to linkage disequilibrium, but an unknown experimental factor could not be ruled out. In the study, 150 to 200 TCR beta chains were listed as associated with cytomegalovirus. A cluster of highly shared sequence variants was judged likely to be a technical artifact of the sequencing pipeline. Some IMGT-functional V segments, including TRBV6-2 and TRBV6-3, could not be distinguished by the 87-base-pair reads and were therefore excluded. An association between a missense DCLRE1C variant and V-gene and J-gene trimming of TCR beta chains was found in a later genetic analysis and replicated in an independent cohort. HLA typing was unavailable for some donors at each locus, so association tests used only the typed subset. Assigning TCR associations to individual alleles was difficult when HLA alleles, especially DR and DQ, strongly co-occurred. In a later analysis, HLA-associated TCR beta chains showed more clonal expansion and lower generation probabilities than non-associated chains that were equally common. According to a later genetic analysis, donors in an Asian-associated ancestry cluster had fewer N-insertions in productive TCRs than the roughly 700-donor mean. Roughly uniform sequencing depth across donors was assumed in presence/absence analyses, although this assumption may not hold. Most CMV-associated TCR beta chains appeared to be HLA-restricted in a later analysis, and the HLA associations seemed to be driven largely by CMV exposure. A further reported finding was that TCR beta sequences accurately predicted the HLA-A and HLA-B alleles for most subjects in the first cohort. A later analysis associated about 18,000 TCR beta sequences with specific HLA alleles at a false discovery rate of 0.05. According to a later analysis, parvovirus B19, influenza, CMV and Epstein-Barr virus appeared linked to several top co-occurrence clusters. Across donors, most TCR sequences were observed very rarely, whereas some public TCRs were present in many individuals. The earlier analysis of almost 600 of the donors excluded some 15 rarely observed V segments, including chromosome 9 orphons, because counts were too low. Three of the identified cytomegalovirus-associated TCR beta chains were confirmed in vitro to be specific for cytomegalovirus antigens. This cohort had only TCR beta chains sequenced, and the lack of alpha or paired-chain data limited which features could be detected. An earlier analysis of approximately 590 of the donors showed that most TCR beta V segments appeared in productive rearrangements either about 87% or about 30% of the time, which broadly matched IMGT annotations. The authors suggested that the approach could potentially be extended to other disease states and immunological phenotypes. The classifier was reported to diagnose cytomegalovirus status with high specificity and sensitivity in both the original and validation cohorts. In a later analysis, the rate of TCR association differed among HLA loci, with DRB1 alleles having the most associated TCRs and HLA-C alleles having the fewest. The only immune exposure information available for the cohort was CMV serostatus.

The cohort comprised 670 or so healthy bone marrow donors. At the time of sampling, all cohort members were nominally healthy, though unrecorded immune exposures were likely present. The donor tested CMV seronegative and was one of the 352 seronegative cohort members. A peripheral blood sample was provided by each donor, and peripheral blood mononuclear cells were used for TCR beta sequencing. Genomic DNA was extracted from the blood cell samples with the Qiagen DNeasy Blood Extraction Kit. Trimming takes 5 bases off V and 0 bases off J; junction bases not matched to a gene: 9. The CDR3 spans 16 residues, from the cysteine through the phenylalanine. The kept DNA is CDR3 alone, 48 bases in frame from the first base. CDR1 and CDR2 are drawn from the germline V gene: ENHRY, SYGVKD. For this clone: No antigen is known for it. Base qualities are not recorded, but no much larger clone differs from it by a single base.

The library relied on the immunoSEQ multiplex PCR assay. For the multiplex PCR, a mixture combining 60 forward primers for TCR Vbeta segments and 13 reverse primers for TCR Jbeta segments was used. A multiplex PCR assay on genomic DNA amplified the CDR3 region of rearranged TCR beta genes. The Illumina HiSeq System was used to sequence the amplified TCR beta libraries as 87-base-pair reads. The published analysis was carried out like this. In a later analysis, some 80 million unique TCR beta chains were counted across the approximately 620 repertoires, and roughly 9.9 million of these chains were shared by at least two donors. Raw reads were error-corrected and collapsed into unique sequences with a nearest-neighbor algorithm that merged closely related sequences to remove PCR and sequencing errors. V, D and J gene segments were assigned by aligning CDR3 sequences to IMGT reference sequences. For a sequence to be retained, a match of at least six nucleotides was required to both a V gene segment and a J gene segment. A rearrangement counted as productive if the CDR3 had no stop codons and remained in frame with V and J, and every other rearrangement counted as non-productive. CDR3 was defined by IMGT convention, running from the second conserved V-encoded cysteine to the conserved J-encoded phenylalanine. The earlier analysis of fewer than 750 of the donors excluded sequences that lacked an unambiguous match to a single V gene segment. An earlier analysis of roughly 590 of the donors called V segments functional above 56.7% productive rearrangements and segregating when the between-donor standard deviation exceeded 5%. A statistical classification framework was developed to diagnose cytomegalovirus status using the catalog of TCR beta chain sequences. V and J gene assignment, in a later analysis, came from comparing TCR nucleotide sequences with IMGT/GENE-DB human TR gene sequences. A later analysis assigned CDR3 sequences and most-parsimonious VDJ recombination scenarios with the TCRdist pipeline. In a later analysis, each TCR beta chain was defined by its CDR3 amino acid sequence together with its V-gene family, and reads without a unique V-gene family were excluded. As a way to deal with suspected cross-contamination and a sequencing artifact, a later analysis dropped 640 or so nucleotide sequences that were highly shared and had low generation probability. For each public chain, a later analysis derived a clonal expansion index from normalized ranks of inferred template counts within each repertoire. In a later analysis, generation probabilities were computed using a VDJ recombination model fitted to out-of-frame rearrangements, and the results were checked against IGoR. In a later analysis, TCR-TCR, TCR-HLA and TCR-CMV co-occurrence was scored with hypergeometric tests, and a repertoire-size bias correction was applied to TCR pairs. A later analysis estimated false discovery rates by permuting HLA or CMV assignments 20 times. In a later analysis, co-occurring TCRs were grouped using DBSCAN, with TCRdist sequence similarity added in when clustering inside HLA-allele-positive subsets. Repertoires with fewer than 30,000 or more than 120,000 public chains, plus five repertoires with anomalous nucleotide sharing, were excluded from co-occurrence clustering. The immuneACCESS repertoire file appears here via TCRdb, limited to in-frame rearrangements. These files lack a portion of the clones; in checked studies, under half of the deficit traces to unresolved V genes, and the cause of the others is not known. V and J calls and clone size come straight from that table; D and trimming were deduced from the DNA. For this sample the table gives 100,000 to 120,000 clones, of which approximately 83% were detected only once. The ten largest clonotypes hold 5% to 6.5% of the sample.

This sequence was found in a man between 18 and 29 years old in good health and CMV-seronegative. The sequencing input was PBMCs. The V and J segments used are TRBV10-3 and TRBJ2-7, with 8 middle bases fitting TRBD2. The sequenced DNA: TGTGCCATCAGTTCCCCTAGCGGGTCGTCCTCCTACGAGCAGTACTTC. Its product reads: CAISSPSGSSSYEQYF.